This T cell receptor beta chain emerged from a study of shared clonotypes between healthy human individuals. Overall study: Every donor yielded three CD4 naive, three CD4 memory, two CD8 naive and one CD8 memory plate. Broader study findings: A few donors shared about 5% of their naive CD4 clonotypes. Blood was the only sampled material, and tissue repertoires likely differ.

For this clone: What it binds is unknown.

Selected positively for CCR7 and CD45RO-negative, naive CD8 cells excluded terminally differentiated effector memory CD45RA+ cells. Around 32,000 T cell genomes, or around 0.2 ug DNA, went into the sorted-subset replicate PCRs. Repertoires were generated with immunoSEQ multiplex PCR, while TCRdb's copy carries only in-frame clones and drops some. The sample carries roughly 570,000 clones, 95% to 98% recorded once. The TCR originated in a man aged 30 to 45 in good health. Source material: naive CD8+ T cells sorted from blood.

CDR3 amino acids: CASSFSGTLYEQYF. The CDR3 DNA follows: TGTGCCAGCAGCTTCAGCGGCACGCTCTACGAGCAGTACTTC. The gene calls are TRBV5-6 and TRBJ2-7; TRBD2 might be the D (5 bases). The CDR3 extends over 14 amino acids. Germline V gives CDR1 SGHDT, CDR2 YYEEEE. With 2 bases removed from V and 3 bases from J, the gap between germline ends came to 12 bases.